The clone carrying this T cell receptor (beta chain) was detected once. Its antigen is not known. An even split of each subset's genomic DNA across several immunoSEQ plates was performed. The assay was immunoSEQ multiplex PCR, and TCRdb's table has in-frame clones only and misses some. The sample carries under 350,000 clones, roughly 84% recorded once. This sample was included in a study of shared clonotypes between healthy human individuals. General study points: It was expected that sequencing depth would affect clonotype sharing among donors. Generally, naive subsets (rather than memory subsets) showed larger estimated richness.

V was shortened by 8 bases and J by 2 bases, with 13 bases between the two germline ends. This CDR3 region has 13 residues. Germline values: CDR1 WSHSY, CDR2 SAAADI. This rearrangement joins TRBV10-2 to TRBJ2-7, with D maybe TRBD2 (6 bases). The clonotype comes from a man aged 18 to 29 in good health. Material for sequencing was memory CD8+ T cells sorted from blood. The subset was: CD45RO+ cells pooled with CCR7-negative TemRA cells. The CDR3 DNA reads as TGCGCCAGCCTGGGTAGCGGAACCTACGAGCAGTACTTC. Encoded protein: CASLGSGTYEQYF.